A single sample is the source of the 5 T cell receptor beta chains below, sequenced in a study of blood T cell repertoires in COVID-19. Profiling relied on immunoSEQ multiplex PCR, and the TCRdb table lists in-frame clones only, not all of them. Here the sample spans 200,000 to 250,000 clones, approximately 83% being singletons. Source material: peripheral blood. These receptors originate from a human donor in a cohort sampled during active COVID-19.

V usage is TRBV6-4 and J usage is TRBJ1-5, with a weak D call TRBD1 (6 bases). The CDR3 totals 13 residues. V shed 8 bases and J shed 1 base, with 9 bases lying between them. In germline, CDR1 is MRHNA, CDR2 SNTAGT. The CDR3 bases are TGTGCCAGCGCAGGGGACAGCAATCAGCCCCAGCATTTT. As protein: CASAGDSNQPQHF.

The J gene is TRBJ1-5, the V gene TRBV5-4; 7 positions agree with TRBD1. Germline loops: CDR1 SGHNT, CDR2 YYREEE (reference sequence). The trim removed 4 bases at V and 2 bases at J, leaving 3 bases unmatched. The CDR3 length is 14 residues. In DNA form, the CDR3 reads TGTGCCAGCAGCCGCGACAGGGGCAATCAGCCCCAGCATTTT. Its protein is CASSRDRGNQPQHF. Using reference TRBV5-4 and TRBJ1-5 for the parts outside the CDR3, the full variable domain is ETGVTQSPTHLIKTRGQQVTLRCSSQSGHNTVSWYQQALGQGPQFIFQYYREEENGRGNFPPRFSGLQFPNYSSELNVNALELDDSALYLCASSRDRGNQPQHFGDGTRLSIL.

The V and J genes are TRBV20-1 and TRBJ1-6; D is unclear. The ends were cut back, 3 bases at V and 10 bases at J, with 13 bases in the middle. CDR1 and CDR2 (germline): DFQATT, SNEGSKA (reference sequence). This CDR3 contains 13 residues. CDR3 sequence (DNA): TGCAGTGCTAGTCCAAGAACAGACTCACCCCTCCACTTT. It codes for CSASPRTDSPLHF.

The chain has TRBV6-6 and TRBJ2-3; TRBD2 agrees at 11 bases. Germline V CDR1 and CDR2: MNHNY, SVGAGI (reference sequence). The V and J ends lost 6 bases and 1 base, in that order; junction bases with no gene match: 3. The CDR3 runs 15 residues. The CDR3 DNA is TGTGCCAGCAGCCTGACTAGCGGGGGCACAGATACGCAGTATTTT. Translation gives CASSLTSGGTDTQYF.

V gene TRBV23-1 combines with J gene TRBJ2-5; a possible D gene is TRBD1 (5 bases). TRBV23-1 is given ORF status, its function remaining uncertain. Trimming cost V 3 bases and J 0 bases, with 5 bases left between them. CDR3 size: 13 residues. The DNA of the CDR3 is TGCGCCAGCAGTCAGGACAACCAAGAGACCCAGTACTTC. This sequence encodes CASSQDNQETQYF.